Listed below are T cell receptor beta chains from one sample, sequenced in a study of control samples from healthy donors and cancer patients. Assay used: immunoSEQ multiplex PCR; TCRdb lists only in-frame clones, some missing. The sample consists of some 150,000 clones, 91% of them appearing once. Sequencing used blood. The receptors shown here come from a woman aged 25-40 years in good health. The CDR3 runs from the conserved cysteine through the conserved F or W. Each record gives: D gene, CDR3 length, clone size, V gene, J gene, CDR3 protein, CDR3 DNA. A D gene is named only where the DNA matches it firmly. Clone size is not always given. Where it is, it says once, few, many or a class for expanded clones.

-	15	-	TRBV5-1	TRBJ1-3	CASSVDSFSGNTIYF	TGCGCCAGCAGCGTGGACAGTTTCTCTGGAAACACCATATATTTT
-	13	-	TRBV28	TRBJ2-7	CASKPPRSYEQYF	TGTGCCAGCAAGCCCCCCAGGAGCTACGAGCAGTACTTC
-	14	-	TRBV18	TRBJ2-3	CASSPPAGKDTQYF	TGTGCCAGCTCACCACCGGCGGGGAAAGATACGCAGTATTTT
-	13	-	TRBV18	TRBJ1-1	CASSPERNTEAFF	TGTGCCAGCTCACCAGAACGGAACACTGAAGCTTTCTTT
TRBD1	13	-	TRBV9	TRBJ1-2	CASSVEGASGYTF	TGTGCCAGCAGCGTAGAGGGGGCTAGTGGCTACACCTTC
-	13	-	TRBV28	TRBJ1-1	CASSLWGRDEAFF	TGTGCCAGCAGTTTATGGGGGCGCGATGAAGCTTTCTTT
-	11	-	TRBV2	TRBJ1-6	CASRDTSPLHF	TGTGCCAGCAGGGACACATCACCCCTCCACTTT
-	14	-	TRBV11-2	TRBJ1-5	CASSRGDSNQPQHF	TGTGCCAGCAGCCGAGGGGACAGCAATCAGCCCCAGCATTTT
TRBD1	15	once	TRBV6-5	TRBJ1-4	CASRQQGAFSEKLFF	TGTGCCAGCAGGCAACAGGGGGCGTTCAGTGAAAAACTGTTTTTT
TRBD1	16	-	TRBV4-1	TRBJ1-1	CASSPGTGVANTEAFF	TGCGCCAGCAGCCCTGGGACAGGGGTTGCGAACACTGAAGCTTTCTTT
TRBD1	15	-	TRBV19	TRBJ1-4	CASSIARQGNEKLFF	TGTGCCAGTAGTATAGCTCGACAGGGGAATGAAAAACTGTTTTTT
-	14	-	TRBV4-1	TRBJ2-5	CASSQAGTQETQYF	TGCGCCAGCAGCCAAGCTGGGACTCAAGAGACCCAGTACTTC
-	16	-	TRBV4-3	TRBJ2-6	CASSQDPGAGANVLTF	TGCGCCAGCAGCCAAGATCCCGGTGCTGGGGCCAACGTCCTGACTTTC
-	12	few	TRBV5-1	TRBJ1-1	CASSLTNTEAFF	TGCGCCAGCAGCTTGACCAACACTGAAGCTTTCTTT
-	14	-	TRBV6-5	TRBJ1-1	CASSYSWQNTEAFF	TGTGCCAGCAGTTACTCATGGCAGAACACTGAAGCTTTCTTT